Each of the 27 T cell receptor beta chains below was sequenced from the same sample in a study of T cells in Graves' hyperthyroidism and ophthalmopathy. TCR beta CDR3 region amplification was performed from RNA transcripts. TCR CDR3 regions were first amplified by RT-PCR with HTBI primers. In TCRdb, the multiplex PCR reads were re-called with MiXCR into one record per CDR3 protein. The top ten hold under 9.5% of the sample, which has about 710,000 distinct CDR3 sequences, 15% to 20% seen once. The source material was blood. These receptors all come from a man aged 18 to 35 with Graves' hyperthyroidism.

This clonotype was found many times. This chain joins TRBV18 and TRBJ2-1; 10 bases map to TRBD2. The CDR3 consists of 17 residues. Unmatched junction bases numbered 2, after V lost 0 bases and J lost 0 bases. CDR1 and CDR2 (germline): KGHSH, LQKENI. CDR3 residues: CASSPPGLASSYNEQFF. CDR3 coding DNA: TGTGCCAGCTCACCACCGGGACTAGCGTCCTCCTACAATGAGCAGTTCTTC.

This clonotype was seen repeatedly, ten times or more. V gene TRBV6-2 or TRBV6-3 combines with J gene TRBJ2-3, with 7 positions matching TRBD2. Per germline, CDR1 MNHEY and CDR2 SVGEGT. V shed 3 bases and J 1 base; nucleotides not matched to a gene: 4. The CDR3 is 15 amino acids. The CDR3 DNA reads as TGTGCCAGCAGTTATCTAGCGGAGCGCACAGATACGCAGTATTTT. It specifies CASSYLAERTDTQYF.

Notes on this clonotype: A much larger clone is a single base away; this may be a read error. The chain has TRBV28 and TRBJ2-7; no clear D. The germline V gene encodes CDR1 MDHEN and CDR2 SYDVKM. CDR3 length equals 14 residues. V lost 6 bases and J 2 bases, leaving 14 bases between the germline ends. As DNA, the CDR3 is TGTGCCAGCAGATCCTCGGGTGGGACCTACGAGCAGTACTTC. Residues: CASRSSGGTYEQYF.

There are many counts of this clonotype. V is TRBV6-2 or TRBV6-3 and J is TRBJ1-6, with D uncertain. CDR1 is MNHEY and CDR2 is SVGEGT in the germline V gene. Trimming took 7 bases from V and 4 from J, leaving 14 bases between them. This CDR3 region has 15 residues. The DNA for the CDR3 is TGTGCCAGCACCTCGGAACTGTTTTATAATTCACCCCTCCACTTT. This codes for CASTSELFYNSPLHF.

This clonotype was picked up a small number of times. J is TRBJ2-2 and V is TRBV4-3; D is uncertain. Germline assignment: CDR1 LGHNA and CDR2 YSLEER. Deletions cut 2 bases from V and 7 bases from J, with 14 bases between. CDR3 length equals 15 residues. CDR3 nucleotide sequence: TGCGCCAGCAGCCAAAGAAGGCTGAACGGCGGGGAGCTGTTTTTT. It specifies CASSQRRLNGGELFF.

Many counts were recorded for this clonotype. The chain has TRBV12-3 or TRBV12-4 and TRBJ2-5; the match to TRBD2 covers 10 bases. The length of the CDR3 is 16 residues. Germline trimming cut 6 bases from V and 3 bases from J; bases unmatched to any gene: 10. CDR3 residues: CASSGVRLAGKETQYF. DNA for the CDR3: TGTGCCAGCAGCGGAGTGCGACTAGCGGGTAAAGAGACCCAGTACTTC.

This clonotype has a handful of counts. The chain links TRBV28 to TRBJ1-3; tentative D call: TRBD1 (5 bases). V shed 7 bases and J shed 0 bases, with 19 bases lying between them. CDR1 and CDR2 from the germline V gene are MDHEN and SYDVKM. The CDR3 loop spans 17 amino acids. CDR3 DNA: TGTGCCAGCATTGCCCCGGGGCAGCCACACTCTGGAAACACCATATATTTT. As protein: CASIAPGQPHSGNTIYF.

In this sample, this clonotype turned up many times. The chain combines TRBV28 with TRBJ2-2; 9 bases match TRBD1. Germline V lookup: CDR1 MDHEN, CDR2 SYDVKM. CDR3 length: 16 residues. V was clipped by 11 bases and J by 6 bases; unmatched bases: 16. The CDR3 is CAGRAPGQGMAGELFF. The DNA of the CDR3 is TGTGCCGGGAGGGCACCGGGACAGGGTATGGCCGGGGAGCTGTTTTTT.

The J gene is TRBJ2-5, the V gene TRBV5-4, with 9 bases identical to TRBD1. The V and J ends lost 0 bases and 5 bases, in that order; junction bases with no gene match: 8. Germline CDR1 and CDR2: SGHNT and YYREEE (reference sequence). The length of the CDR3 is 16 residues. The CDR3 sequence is CASSLVRTGAGETQYF. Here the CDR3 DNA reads TGTGCCAGCAGCTTGGTGCGGACAGGGGCCGGGGAGACCCAGTACTTC.

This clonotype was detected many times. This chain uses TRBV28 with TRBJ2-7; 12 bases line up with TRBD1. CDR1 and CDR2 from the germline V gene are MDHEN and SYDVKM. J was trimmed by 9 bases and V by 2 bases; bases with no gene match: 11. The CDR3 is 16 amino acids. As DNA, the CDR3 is TGTGCCAGCAGTTTACTTTCCGGGACAGGGGGCCGGGGGCAGTACTTC. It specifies CASSLLSGTGGRGQYF.

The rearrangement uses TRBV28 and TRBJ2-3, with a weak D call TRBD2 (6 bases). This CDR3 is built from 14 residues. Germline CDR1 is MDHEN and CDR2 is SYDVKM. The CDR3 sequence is CTSRSLATTDTQYF. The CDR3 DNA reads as TGTACGAGCAGATCTCTAGCGACCACAGATACGCAGTATTTT.

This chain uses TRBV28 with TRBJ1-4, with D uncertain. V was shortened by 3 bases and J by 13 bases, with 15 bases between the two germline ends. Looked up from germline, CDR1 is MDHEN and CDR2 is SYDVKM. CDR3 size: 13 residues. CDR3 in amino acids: CASSLGVAGGLFF. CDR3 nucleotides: TGTGCCAGCAGTTTGGGAGTAGCTGGAGGACTGTTTTTT.

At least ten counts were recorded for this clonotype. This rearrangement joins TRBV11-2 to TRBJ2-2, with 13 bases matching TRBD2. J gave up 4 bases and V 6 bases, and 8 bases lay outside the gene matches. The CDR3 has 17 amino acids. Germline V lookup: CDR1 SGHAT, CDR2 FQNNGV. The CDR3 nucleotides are TGTGCCAGCAGAACTAGCGGGAGGGAATTGGGCACCGGGGAGCTGTTTTTT. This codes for CASRTSGRELGTGELFF.

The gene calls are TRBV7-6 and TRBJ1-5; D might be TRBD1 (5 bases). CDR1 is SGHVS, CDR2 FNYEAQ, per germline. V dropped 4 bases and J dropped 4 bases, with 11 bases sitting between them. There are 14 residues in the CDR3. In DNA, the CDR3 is TGTGCCAGCAGCTCAGGGAATTGGAATCAGCCCCAGCATTTT. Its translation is CASSSGNWNQPQHF. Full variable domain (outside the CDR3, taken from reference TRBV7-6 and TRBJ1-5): GAGVSQSPRYKVTKRGQDVALRCDPISGHVSLYWYRQALGQGPEFLTYFNYEAQQDKSGLPNDRFSAERPEGSISTLTIQRTEQRDSAMYRCASSSGNWNQPQHFGDGTRLSIL.

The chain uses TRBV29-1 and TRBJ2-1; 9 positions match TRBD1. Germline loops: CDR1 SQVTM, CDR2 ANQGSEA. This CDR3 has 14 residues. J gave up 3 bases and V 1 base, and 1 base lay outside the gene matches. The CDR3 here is CSVEGDRDYNEQFF. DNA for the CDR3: TGCAGCGTTGAAGGGGACAGGGACTACAATGAGCAGTTCTTC.

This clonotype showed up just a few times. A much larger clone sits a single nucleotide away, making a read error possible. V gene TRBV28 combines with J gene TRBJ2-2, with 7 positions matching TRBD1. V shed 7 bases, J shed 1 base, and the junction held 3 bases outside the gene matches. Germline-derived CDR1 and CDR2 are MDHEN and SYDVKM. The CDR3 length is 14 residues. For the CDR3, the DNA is TGTGCCAGCACCTGGACAGGGAACACCGGGGAGCTGTTTTTT. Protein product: CASTWTGNTGELFF.

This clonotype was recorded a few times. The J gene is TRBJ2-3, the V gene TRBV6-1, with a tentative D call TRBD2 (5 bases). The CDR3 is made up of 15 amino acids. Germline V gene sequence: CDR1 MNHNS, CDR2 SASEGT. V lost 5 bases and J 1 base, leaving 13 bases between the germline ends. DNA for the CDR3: TGTGCCAGCAGTTACCGGTTCGGGGGCACAGATACGCAGTATTTT. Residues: CASSYRFGGTDTQYF.

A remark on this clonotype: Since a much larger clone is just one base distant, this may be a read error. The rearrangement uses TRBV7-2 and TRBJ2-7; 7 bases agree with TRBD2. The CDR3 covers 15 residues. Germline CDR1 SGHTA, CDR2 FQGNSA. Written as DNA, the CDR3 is TGTGCCAGCAGCTTAGGTGGTGGGAGGGGCTACGAGCAGTGCTTC. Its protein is CASSLGGGRGYEQCF.

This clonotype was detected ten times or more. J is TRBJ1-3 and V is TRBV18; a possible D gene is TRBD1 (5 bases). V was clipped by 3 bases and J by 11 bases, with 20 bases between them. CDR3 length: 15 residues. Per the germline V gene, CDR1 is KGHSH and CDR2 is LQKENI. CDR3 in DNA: TGTGCCAGCTCACCGCGACAGAGGGCAGATATCTCCATATATTTT. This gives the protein CASSPRQRADISIYF.

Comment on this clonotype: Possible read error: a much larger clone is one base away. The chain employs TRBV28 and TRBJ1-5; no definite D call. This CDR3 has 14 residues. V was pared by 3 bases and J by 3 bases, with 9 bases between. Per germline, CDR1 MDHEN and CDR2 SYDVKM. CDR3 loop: CASSFEWLNQPQHF. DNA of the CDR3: TGTGCCAGCAGTTTCGAATGGCTCAATCAGCCCCAGCATTTT.

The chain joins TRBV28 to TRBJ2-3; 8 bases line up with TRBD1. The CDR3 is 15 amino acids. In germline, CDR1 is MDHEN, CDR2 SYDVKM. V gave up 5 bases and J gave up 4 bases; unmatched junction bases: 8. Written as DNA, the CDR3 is TGTGCCAGCAGTGAGGGACTGACAGGGGCAGATACGCAGTATTTT. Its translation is CASSEGLTGADTQYF.

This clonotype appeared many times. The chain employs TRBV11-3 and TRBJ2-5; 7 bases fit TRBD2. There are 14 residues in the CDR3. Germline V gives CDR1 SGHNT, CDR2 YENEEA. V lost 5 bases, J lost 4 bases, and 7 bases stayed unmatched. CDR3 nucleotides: TGTGCCAGCAGCCTCCGGGACTACCCAGAGACCCAGTACTTC. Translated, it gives CASSLRDYPETQYF.

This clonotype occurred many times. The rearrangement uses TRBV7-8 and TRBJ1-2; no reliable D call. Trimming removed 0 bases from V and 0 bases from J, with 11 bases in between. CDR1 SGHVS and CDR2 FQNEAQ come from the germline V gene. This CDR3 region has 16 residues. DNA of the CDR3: TGTGCCAGCAGCTTAGCCTACGGCGCAGCTAACTATGGCTACACCTTC. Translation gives CASSLAYGAANYGYTF. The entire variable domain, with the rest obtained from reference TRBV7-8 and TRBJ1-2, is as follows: GAGVSQSPRYKVAKRGQDVALRCDPISGHVSLFWYQQALGQGPEFLTYFQNEAQLDKSGLPSDRFFAERPEGSVSTLKIQRTQQEDSAVYLCASSLAYGAANYGYTFGSGTRLTVV.

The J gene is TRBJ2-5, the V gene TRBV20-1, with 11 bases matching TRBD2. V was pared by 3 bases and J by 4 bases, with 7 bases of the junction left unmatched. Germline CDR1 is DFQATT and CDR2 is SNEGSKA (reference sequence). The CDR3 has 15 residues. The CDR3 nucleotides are TGCAGTGCTAGGTCACTAGCGGGAGTAGGAGAGACCCAGTACTTC. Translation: CSARSLAGVGETQYF.

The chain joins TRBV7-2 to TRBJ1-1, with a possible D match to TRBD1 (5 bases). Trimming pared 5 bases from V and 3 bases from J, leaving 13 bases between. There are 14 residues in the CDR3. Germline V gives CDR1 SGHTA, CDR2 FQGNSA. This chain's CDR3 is CASSPGDRYTEAFF. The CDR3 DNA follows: TGTGCCAGCAGCCCGGGTGACAGATACACTGAAGCTTTCTTT.

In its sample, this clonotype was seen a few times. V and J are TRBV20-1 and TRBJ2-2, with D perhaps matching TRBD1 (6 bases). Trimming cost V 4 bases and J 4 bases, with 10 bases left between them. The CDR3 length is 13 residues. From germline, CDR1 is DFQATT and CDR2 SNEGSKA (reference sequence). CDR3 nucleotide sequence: TGCAGTGCTACCAGGGGTTCCACCGGGGAGCTGTTTTTT. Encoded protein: CSATRGSTGELFF.

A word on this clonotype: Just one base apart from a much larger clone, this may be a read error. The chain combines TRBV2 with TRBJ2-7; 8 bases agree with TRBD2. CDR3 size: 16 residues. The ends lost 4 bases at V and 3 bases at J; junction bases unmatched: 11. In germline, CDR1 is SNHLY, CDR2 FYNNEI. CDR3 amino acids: CASSVQSNLAGYEQYF. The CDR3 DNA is TGTGCCAGCAGTGTACAGAGCAACCTAGCGGGCTACGAGCAGTACTTC.